This is a list of T cell receptor beta chains from one sample in a study of blood T cell repertoires in COVID-19. Clones were sequenced by immunoSEQ multiplex PCR, and TCRdb holds only the in-frame ones, with some missing. The sample has more than 200,000 clones; roughly 83% are singletons. Sequenced material: peripheral blood. These receptors originate from a man aged 80 or over with acute or convalescent COVID-19. The CDR3 runs from the conserved cysteine through the conserved F or W. Fields, in order: D gene, V gene, clone size, J gene, CDR3 DNA, CDR3 protein. The D gene is left open where the match is weak. The size entry is marked missing in some rows and otherwise reads once, few, many or a size class.

D gene: -; V gene: TRBV19; clone size: few; J gene: TRBJ1-5; CDR3 DNA: TGTGCCAGTAGTAATTTGAGGGTGGCCCAGCCCCAGCATTTT; CDR3 protein: CASSNLRVAQPQHF
D gene: -; V gene: TRBV5-1; clone size: once; J gene: TRBJ2-5; CDR3 DNA: TGCGCCAGCAGCCCGGTCCAAGAGACCCAGTACTTC; CDR3 protein: CASSPVQETQYF
D gene: -; V gene: TRBV6-6; clone size: -; J gene: TRBJ1-4; CDR3 DNA: TGTGCCAGCAAAGGGATGGGGGCTCGGGATGAAAAACTGTTTTTT; CDR3 protein: CASKGMGARDEKLFF
D gene: TRBD1; V gene: TRBV9; clone size: once; J gene: TRBJ2-1; CDR3 DNA: TGTGCCAGCAGCGCGGGACGGTCCGGGACAGGGTCTTATGAGCAGTTCTTC; CDR3 protein: CASSAGRSGTGSYEQFF
D gene: TRBD1; V gene: TRBV15; clone size: -; J gene: TRBJ2-7; CDR3 DNA: TGTGCCGCCCGAGGAGGGGGACAGGGGGACTACGAGCAGTACTTC; CDR3 protein: CAARGGGQGDYEQYF
D gene: -; V gene: TRBV10-3; clone size: once; J gene: TRBJ1-6; CDR3 DNA: TGTGCCATCAGTGAGTTACCAGGGTTGAATTCACCCCTCCACTTT; CDR3 protein: CAISELPGLNSPLHF
D gene: -; V gene: TRBV15; clone size: -; J gene: TRBJ2-1; CDR3 DNA: TGTGCCACCAGCAGAGACCCAGGGAGGAGGTACAATGAGCAGTTCTTC; CDR3 protein: CATSRDPGRRYNEQFF
D gene: -; V gene: TRBV14; clone size: few; J gene: TRBJ1-1; CDR3 DNA: TGTGCCAGCAGCCAATCCGGGAACACTGAAGCTTTCTTT; CDR3 protein: CASSQSGNTEAFF
D gene: -; V gene: TRBV7-3; clone size: -; J gene: TRBJ1-6; CDR3 DNA: TGTGCCAGCAGCTTAAATACAGGGCCCCTTTCACCCCTCCACTTT; CDR3 protein: CASSLNTGPLSPLHF
D gene: TRBD1; V gene: TRBV18; clone size: -; J gene: TRBJ2-7; CDR3 DNA: TGTGCCAGCTCACCCCGACTGTCCGGACAGGGTGGCGAGCAGTACTTC; CDR3 protein: CASSPRLSGQGGEQYF
D gene: -; V gene: TRBV19; clone size: -; J gene: TRBJ2-2; CDR3 DNA: TGTGCCAGTAGTATTGGTCCCAGGGCCTCCGGGGAGCTGTTTTTT; CDR3 protein: CASSIGPRASGELFF
D gene: TRBD1; V gene: TRBV24-1; clone size: -; J gene: TRBJ1-6; CDR3 DNA: TGTGCCACCAGTCCCTCGGACAGGGGACTCCACTTT; CDR3 protein: CATSPSDRGLHF
D gene: TRBD2; V gene: TRBV30; clone size: once; J gene: TRBJ2-7; CDR3 DNA: TGTGCCTGGGAGACTAGCGGGATAGCCCGGGCGTACGAGCAGTACTTC; CDR3 protein: CAWETSGIARAYEQYF
D gene: -; V gene: TRBV6-2/TRBV6-3; clone size: -; J gene: TRBJ1-1; CDR3 DNA: TGTGCCAGCAGTTACGGCAGGGCAACGAACACTGAAGCTTTCTTT; CDR3 protein: CASSYGRATNTEAFF
D gene: TRBD1; V gene: TRBV3-1/TRBV3-2; clone size: once; J gene: TRBJ2-3; CDR3 DNA: TGTGCCAGCAGCCCCCGGACAGGGGTTACGGATACGCAGTATTTT; CDR3 protein: CASSPRTGVTDTQYF
D gene: -; V gene: TRBV6-5; clone size: -; J gene: TRBJ1-3; CDR3 DNA: TGTGCCAGCAGCTCCCCGGGGTCTGGAAACACCATATATTTT; CDR3 protein: CASSSPGSGNTIYF
D gene: TRBD2; V gene: TRBV5-5; clone size: -; J gene: TRBJ2-6; CDR3 DNA: TGTGCCAGCAGCCAACTAGCGGGAGGGCTTGGGGCCAACGTCCTGACTTTC; CDR3 protein: CASSQLAGGLGANVLTF
D gene: -; V gene: TRBV19; clone size: -; J gene: TRBJ1-4; CDR3 DNA: TGTGCCAGTAGTATTGCCCACTGGGCAGATGAGTCACGACTGTTTTTT; CDR3 protein: CASSIAHWADESRLFF
D gene: -; V gene: TRBV2; clone size: -; J gene: TRBJ2-6; CDR3 DNA: TGTGCCAGCAGTGGGAACAGGGCCGGGGCCAACGTCCTGACTTTC; CDR3 protein: CASSGNRAGANVLTF
D gene: TRBD1; V gene: TRBV10-3; clone size: -; J gene: TRBJ1-1; CDR3 DNA: TGTGCCATCAGGATCGGGACAGAGACTGAAGCTTTCTTT; CDR3 protein: CAIRIGTETEAFF
D gene: -; V gene: TRBV7-9; clone size: -; J gene: TRBJ1-1; CDR3 DNA: TGTGCCAGCAGCTTAGACGGTGAAGCTTTCTTT; CDR3 protein: CASSLDGEAFF
D gene: TRBD1; V gene: TRBV28; clone size: -; J gene: TRBJ2-7; CDR3 DNA: TGTGCCAGCAGTTTCCGGGACAGGGGGCCCGGGCAGTACTTC; CDR3 protein: CASSFRDRGPGQYF
D gene: TRBD1; V gene: TRBV28; clone size: -; J gene: TRBJ1-5; CDR3 DNA: TGTGCCAGCAGTCGACAGACAGGGGAATACCCCCAGCATTTT; CDR3 protein: CASSRQTGEYPQHF
D gene: -; V gene: TRBV11-2; clone size: -; J gene: TRBJ1-1; CDR3 DNA: TGTGCCAGCCGCTGGGGCAACACTGAAGCTTTCTTT; CDR3 protein: CASRWGNTEAFF